This TCR beta chain was retrieved from a study of blood T cell repertoires in COVID-19. Across the whole study: Whether acute or convalescent, the COVID-19 samples came from the United States, Italy and Spain. PBMCs, B-cell-depleted T cells, or T cells were the source of the cDNA or gDNA that made up the material.

Trimming cost V 2 bases and J 6 bases; bases outside gene matches: 4. The CDR3 is 15 residues long. CDR1 is SGDLS and CDR2 is YYNGEE in the germline V gene. In the original analysis: Estimation of nucleated cell counts relied on the amplification of reference gene primers. Clones were sequenced by immunoSEQ multiplex PCR, and TCRdb holds only the in-frame ones, with some missing. V, J and clone size are those of that table, while D and trimming were read from the DNA. The repertoire holds 150,000 to 200,000 clones, with about 82% as singletons. This chain links TRBV9 with TRBJ2-3; 12 bases are a match to TRBD2. Sequencing used peripheral blood. This TCR came from a man in his 70s with active or convalescent COVID-19. The CDR3 is CASSVTSGSRDTQYF. The CDR3 nucleotides are TGTGCCAGCAGCGTGACTAGCGGGAGCCGCGATACGCAGTATTTT.